This TCR beta chain is drawn from a study of coeliac disease. Study-wide context: Disease groups: newly diagnosed active, refractory type I, gluten-free-diet controlled.

V gave up 4 bases and J gave up 1 base; unmatched junction bases: 11. CDR1 LNHDA and CDR2 SQIVND come from the germline V gene (reference sequence). CDR3 length: 17 residues. This clone was observed a few times. TCRdb keeps only in-frame clones here, not all; method: immunoSEQ multiplex PCR. The table lists 6,000 to 8,000 clones, roughly three fifths of them singletons. The J gene is TRBJ2-3, the V gene TRBV19; 7 nucleotides agree with TRBD2. This clonotype originated in a woman aged 60-75 years with active celiac disease. Sequencing was done on a sample of lamina propria lymphocytes from the gut. CDR3 sequence (DNA): TGTGCCAGTAGTACCAAAATACTAGCGTCGGGCACAGATACGCAGTATTTT. Its translation is CASSTKILASGTDTQYF.